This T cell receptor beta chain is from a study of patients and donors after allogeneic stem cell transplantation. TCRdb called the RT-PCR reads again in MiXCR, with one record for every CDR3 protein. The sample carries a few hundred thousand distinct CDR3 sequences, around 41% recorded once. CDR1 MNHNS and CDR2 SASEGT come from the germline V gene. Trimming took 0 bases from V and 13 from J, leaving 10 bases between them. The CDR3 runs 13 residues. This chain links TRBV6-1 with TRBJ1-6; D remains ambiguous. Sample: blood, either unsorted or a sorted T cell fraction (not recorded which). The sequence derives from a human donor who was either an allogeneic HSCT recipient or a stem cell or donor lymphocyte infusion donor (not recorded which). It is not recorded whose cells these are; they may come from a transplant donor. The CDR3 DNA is TGTGCCAGCAGTGAAGCGGGGAACAGTCCCCTCCACTTT. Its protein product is CASSEAGNSPLHF.